These 10 T cell receptor beta chains share one sample of origin, sequenced in a study of cytomegalovirus exposure and HLA in healthy donors. 13 Jbeta primers and 60 Vbeta primers were used for the PCR. TCRdb's table, derived via immunoSEQ multiplex PCR, lists solely in-frame clones and lacks some. The table has around 160,000 clones, approximately 79% seen once; the top ten hold 6.5% to 7%. The sequenced material came from PBMCs. These receptors came from a woman in her thirties or forties in good health and CMV-seropositive.

The rearrangement links TRBV23-1 to TRBJ2-3; D gene uncertain. TRBV23-1 falls under the ORF class, with uncertain function. This CDR3 spans 14 amino acids. Trimming removed 1 base from V and 4 bases from J, with 9 bases in between. CDR3 nucleotides: TGCGCCAGCAGTCAATTTCCAGGCCCAGATACGCAGTATTTT. This gives the protein CASSQFPGPDTQYF.

The chain has TRBV7-9 and TRBJ2-3; no clear D gene. The CDR3 has 15 residues. Germline assignment: CDR1 SEHNR and CDR2 FQNEAQ (reference sequence). V lost 2 bases to trimming and J lost 6 bases, with 15 bases between them. The CDR3 is CASSLSPPYPDTQYF. The CDR3 bases are TGTGCCAGCAGCTTAAGTCCTCCCTACCCCGATACGCAGTATTTT.

The chain carries TRBV5-4 and TRBJ2-7; a possible D gene is TRBD2 (6 bases). This CDR3 comprises 15 residues. Trimming took off 0 bases at V and 4 bases at J, with 14 bases between the two ends. Germline CDR1 is SGHNT and CDR2 is YYREEE (reference sequence). This CDR3 is CASSLAGTYDYEQYF. In nucleotides, the CDR3 is TGTGCCAGCAGCTTGGCCGGGACTTATGATTACGAGCAGTACTTC.

This chain links TRBV5-4 with TRBJ2-7; TRBD1 agrees at 7 bases. CDR3 length: 15 residues. Trimming took 4 bases from V and 4 from J; bases not matched to a gene: 11. Germline V gene data show CDR1 as SGHNT and CDR2 as YYREEE (reference sequence). The CDR3 sequence: CASSSTGVSRYEQYF. DNA of the CDR3: TGTGCCAGCAGCAGCACAGGGGTCAGTAGGTACGAGCAGTACTTC.

The genes are TRBV18 and TRBJ2-5, with 9 bases that match TRBD1. Germline lookup yields CDR1 KGHSH and CDR2 LQKENI. The trim removed 3 bases at V and 5 bases at J, leaving 1 base unmatched. There are 13 residues in the CDR3. The CDR3 sequence is CASSPDRGETQYF. CDR3 in DNA: TGTGCCAGCTCACCGGACAGGGGTGAGACCCAGTACTTC.

This chain joins TRBV7-2 and TRBJ1-4; the D is unclear. The CDR3 sequence is 15 residues long. V lost 4 bases and J lost 4, with 13 bases in between. Germline V gives CDR1 SGHTA, CDR2 FQGNSA. CDR3 amino acids: CASSSSRIFNEKLFF. CDR3 bases: TGTGCCAGCAGCTCCTCCAGGATCTTTAATGAAAAACTGTTTTTT.

This clone was observed a single time. The genes are TRBV19 and TRBJ1-3, with a tentative D call TRBD1 (6 bases). Germline-derived CDR1 and CDR2 are LNHDA and SQIVND (reference sequence). CDR3 size: 15 residues. V was cut by 5 bases and J by 0 bases, with 11 bases left in between. The CDR3 DNA sequence: TGTGCCAGTAGTGTGGGGGCCCACTCTGGAAACACCATATATTTT. The encoded protein is CASSVGAHSGNTIYF.

This chain connects TRBV6-1 to TRBJ2-4, with unresolved D. CDR1 and CDR2 from the germline V gene are MNHNS and SASEGT. V shed 2 bases and J shed 2 bases, with 7 bases lying between them. The CDR3 is 14 residues long. CDR3 coding DNA: TGTGCCAGCAGTGAACCCGTTACCAAAAACATTCAGTACTTC. Translation: CASSEPVTKNIQYF.

The chain has TRBV7-9 and TRBJ2-3, with 7 positions matching TRBD1. Looked up from germline, CDR1 is SEHNR and CDR2 is FQNEAQ (reference sequence). The CDR3 has 17 residues. The trim removed 5 bases at V and 1 base at J, leaving 12 bases unmatched. The CDR3 protein is CASSPQGVSLGTDTQYF. CDR3 DNA: TGTGCCAGCAGCCCTCAGGGGGTATCATTGGGCACAGATACGCAGTATTTT. Supplemented by reference TRBV7-9 and TRBJ2-3, the full variable domain reads DTGVSQNPRHKITKRGQNVTFRCDPISEHNRLYWYRQTLGQGPEFLTYFQNEAQLEKSRLLSDRFSAERPKGSFSTLEIQRTEQGDSAMYLCASSPQGVSLGTDTQYFGPGTRLTVL.

This rearrangement joins TRBV19 to TRBJ1-2, with D possibly matching TRBD1 (6 bases). The length of the CDR3 is 13 residues. Germline V CDR1 and CDR2: LNHDA, SQIVND (reference sequence). V was shortened by 5 bases and J by 8 bases, with 15 bases between the two germline ends. The CDR3 bases are TGTGCCAGTAGTCCCGGGACACCTCTGGGCTACACCTTC. Encoded protein: CASSPGTPLGYTF. Variable domain in full (rest from reference TRBV19 and TRBJ1-2): DGGITQSPKYLFRKEGQNVTLSCEQNLNHDAMYWYRQDPGQGLRLIYYSQIVNDFQKGDIAEGYSVSREKKESFPLTVTSAQKNPTAFYLCASSPGTPLGYTFGSGTRLTVV.